The rows below give T cell receptor beta chains drawn from one sample of a study of Tregs in tolerant kidney transplant recipients. TCRdb's copy holds only in-frame clones and misses some; the assay was immunoSEQ multiplex PCR. The sample lists about 55,000 clones; about 91% were seen once. Source: CD8+ T cells from blood (PBMCs), taken 24 months after the transplant. The receptors stem from a human patient who received a combined kidney and bone marrow transplant. Some T cells may be graft donor cells. CDR3s include the opening cysteine and the closing phenylalanine or tryptophan. Fields, in order: J gene, D gene, V gene, CDR3 protein. The D gene is left open where the match is weak.

>TRBJ2-2|.|TRBV25-1
CASSEGRGLAGELFF
>TRBJ1-2|TRBD1|TRBV4-2
CASSQESVRDSPYGYTF
>TRBJ2-1|.|TRBV28
CASSLSAGRRINEQFF
>TRBJ1-1|.|TRBV5-4
CASSQKSRVFAEAFF
>TRBJ2-7|.|TRBV30
CAWSWTRSEQYF
>TRBJ2-3|.|TRBV5-6
CASSLRLEGTDTQYF
>TRBJ2-7|TRBD2|TRBV7-6
CASSAGTTSYEQYF
>TRBJ2-1|TRBD2|TRBV7-9
CASSLRPGTSRPPYNEQFF
>TRBJ2-7|.|TRBV6-5
CASSYSGTSQEQYF
>.|TRBD2|TRBV9
CASSVSSGGNYEQYF
>TRBJ2-7|.|TRBV30
CAWSMGRGYEQYF
>TRBJ2-7|TRBD1|TRBV4-3
CASSQDSATGEGDEQYF
>TRBJ2-7|.|TRBV4-3
CASSQDVGGAYEQYF
>TRBJ2-5|.|TRBV13
CASSPGSQETQYF
>TRBJ1-3|TRBD1|TRBV4-1
CASSHATGARGNTIYF
>TRBJ2-1|.|TRBV6-5
CASSDGTSYNEQFF
>TRBJ2-5|TRBD1|TRBV4-1
CASSQADRGEGLQETQYF
>TRBJ2-1|TRBD2|TRBV4-2
CASSPSKSGVNNEQFF
>TRBJ2-1|.|TRBV7-3
CASSPRGAPDNEQFF
>TRBJ2-3|TRBD2|TRBV27
CASSNSGSADTQYF
>TRBJ2-7|.|TRBV10-3
CAISERSAYEQYF
>TRBJ1-1|.|TRBV19
CASSMWAAGLAEAFF
>TRBJ1-5|.|TRBV5-1
CASSLGGNSNQPQHF
>TRBJ2-7|.|TRBV6-4
CAFLTSCAYEQYF
>TRBJ2-7|.|TRBV5-4
CASSLQSVRYYEQYF
>TRBJ2-7|TRBD2|TRBV5-5
CASSLHPGLAYEQYF
>TRBJ1-4|TRBD1|TRBV15
CATSRQGSEKLFF
>TRBJ1-2|.|TRBV5-1
CASSLLFRENYGYTF
>TRBJ2-5|TRBD1|TRBV6-8
CASSPWDRLTGETQYF
>TRBJ1-6|.|TRBV6-5
CASSLFQNSPLHF
>TRBJ1-1|.|TRBV7-9
CASSLGHGAFF
>TRBJ2-2|.|TRBV13
CASSLGGAGAGELFF
>TRBJ1-6|.|TRBV2
CASRTGNYSPLHF
>TRBJ1-1|.|TRBV19
CASGPGTEAFF
>TRBJ2-6|TRBD1|TRBV9
CASSQTLRDRGFSGANVLTF
>TRBJ2-3|TRBD2|TRBV6-6
CASSGLAGGPDTQYF
>TRBJ2-3|.|TRBV27
CASTSTDTQYF
>TRBJ2-1|TRBD2|TRBV6-5
CASSYRLAGIHEQFF
>TRBJ1-4|TRBD1|TRBV9
CASSDLSGTDEEKLFF